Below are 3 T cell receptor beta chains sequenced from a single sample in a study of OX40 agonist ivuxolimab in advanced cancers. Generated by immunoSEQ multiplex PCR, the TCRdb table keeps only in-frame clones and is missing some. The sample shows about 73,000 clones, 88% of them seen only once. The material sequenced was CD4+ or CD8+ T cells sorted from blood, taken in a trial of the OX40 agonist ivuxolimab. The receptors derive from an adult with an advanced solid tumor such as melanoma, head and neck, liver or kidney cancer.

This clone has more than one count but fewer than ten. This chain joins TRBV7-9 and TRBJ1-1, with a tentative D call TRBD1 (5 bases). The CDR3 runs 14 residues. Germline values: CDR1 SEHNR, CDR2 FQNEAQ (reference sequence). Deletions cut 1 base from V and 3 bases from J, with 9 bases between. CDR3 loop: CASSLGTRDTEAFF. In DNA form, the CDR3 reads TGTGCCAGCAGCTTAGGGACACGGGACACTGAAGCTTTCTTT.

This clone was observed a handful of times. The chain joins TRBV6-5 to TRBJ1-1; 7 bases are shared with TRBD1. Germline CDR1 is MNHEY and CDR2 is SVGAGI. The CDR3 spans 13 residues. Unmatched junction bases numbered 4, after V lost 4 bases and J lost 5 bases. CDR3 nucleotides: TGTGCCAGCAGTTCACCCAGGGGGACTGAAGCTTTCTTT. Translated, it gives CASSSPRGTEAFF.

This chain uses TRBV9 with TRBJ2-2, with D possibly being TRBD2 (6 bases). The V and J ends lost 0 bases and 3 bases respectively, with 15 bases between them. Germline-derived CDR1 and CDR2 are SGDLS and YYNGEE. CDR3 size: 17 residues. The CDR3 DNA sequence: TGTGCCAGCAGCGTAGGGGGACTGACGTTATACACCGGGGAGCTGTTTTTT. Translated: CASSVGGLTLYTGELFF.